This T cell receptor (beta chain) appears in the sequencing data of a study of blood T cell repertoires in COVID-19. In Cohort 3, a recovered donor had either two negative PCRs, clearance, or symptom resolution. The method was immunoSEQ multiplex PCR; TCRdb's version includes in-frame clones alone and lacks a portion of them. Of 370,000 or so clones listed, around 87% are singletons. With V trimmed by 4 bases and J by 6 bases, 10 bases remained unmatched. This CDR3 contains 17 residues. Germline V lookup: CDR1 SNHLY, CDR2 FYNNEI. This rearrangement joins TRBV2 to TRBJ2-2; TRBD2 agrees at 11 bases. The receptor was isolated from a man aged 30-40 years who had recovered from COVID-19. Sequenced input: PBMCs or T cells enriched from blood (not recorded which). This chain's CDR3 is CASSALAGGPVAGELFF. The CDR3 nucleotides are TGTGCCAGCAGTGCTTTAGCGGGGGGGCCTGTAGCCGGGGAGCTGTTTTTT.